This T cell receptor beta chain comes out of a study of spatial heterogeneity in lung cancer (dated by TCRdb to between 2019 and 2020). Broadly, across the study: Beta-chain transcripts were consistently detected in greater numbers than alpha-chain transcripts, which likely reflects a higher abundance of beta-chain transcripts. In tumor regions, TCR transcript counts showed a strong correlation with a T cell transcriptional module score derived from matched bulk RNA-seq. In the raw uncorrected reads, each unique combination of TCR and UMI appeared more than ten times on average. In non-small cell lung cancer, the study made a quantitative comparison of TCR alpha and beta repertoires among multiple tumor regions, matched nontumor lung and blood. Both alpha and beta chains were TCR-sequenced in samples taken at surgery, namely 220 tumor regions, 64 matched nontumor lung samples and about 54 PBMC samples. TCR repertoire features were related to nonsynonymous mutation counts determined by whole-exome sequencing of tumor tissue.

A remark on this clonotype: The specificity of this receptor is unknown. It has no much larger one-base neighbor in the sample; base qualities were not kept.

The sample's time point label, in plain terms: sample taken at primary tumor resection. Donors were some 67 patients with early-stage, untreated non-small cell lung cancer from the lung TRACERx cohort. Whole RNA extracted from tumor and nontumor lung tissue, or from cryopreserved PBMC samples, was used for TCR sequencing without cell sorting. Patients were selected for TCR sequencing only if sufficient RNA was available from at least two tumor regions. Tumor and adjacent nontumor lung specimens were reviewed by a lung pathologist before selection. CDR3 length: 13 amino acids, cysteine to phenylalanine. Just CDR3 DNA is preserved here, 39 bases in frame from base 1. CDR1 and CDR2 are drawn from the germline V gene (reference sequence): LGHDT, YNNKEL. V was cut back by 4 bases and J by 5 bases, leaving a gap of 6 bases between them. Library method: 5' RACE. This sample was sequenced with a NextSeq 500. The TCR library protocol attached a unique molecular identifier to each TCR cDNA molecule to allow correction of PCR and sequencing errors. For the original study's pipeline: Decombinator tools were used for TCR identification, UMI-based error correction and CDR3 extraction. TCRs above a frequency of 2 per 1,000, corresponding to the top 1% of the tumor frequency distribution, were defined as expanded. Expanded tumor TCRs statistically deemed absent (corrected P<0.05) from at least one tumor region were classed as regional, and all other expanded tumor TCRs were classed as ubiquitous. Renyi diversity was computed with the R vegan package after each repertoire had been subsampled 100 times to 5,000 TCRs. CDR3 similarity networks were built from amino acid triplet string-kernel similarity, with CDR3s being connected when pairwise similarity was above 0.82. The public reads were reanalyzed by TCRdb: fastp trimming at Q25, MiXCR alignment, in-frame beta chains only. Rows merge per CDR3 protein into single entries with the most common DNA and genes. The V and J calls shown here were made by TCRdb, not taken from the authors' results. The sample records around 19,000 distinct CDR3 sequences, approximately 16% of which are singletons. About 30% of the sample belongs to the ten largest clones.

Points the paper makes about the study in general: The tumor nonsynonymous mutation count correlated with the number of expanded intratumoral alpha and beta TCRs. TCR-seq coverage of tumor T cells was estimated to be only 6% to 7.5% for alpha chains and 13% for beta chains. Additional single-cell paired TCR alpha and beta sequencing was considered necessary to confirm, at a functional level, the hypothesis that regional TCRs recognize regional mutations. The count of ubiquitous expanded TCRs correlated with the count of ubiquitous nonsynonymous mutations, and the count of regional expanded TCRs correlated with the count of regional nonsynonymous mutations.

The material sequenced was lung tumor tissue, taken at surgery. In this chain, TRBV3-1 is recombined with TRBJ2-6; the D gene assignment is ambiguous. The sequence was collected from a female donor with early-stage non-small cell lung cancer. The DNA sequence reads TGTGCCAGCAGCCTTTCGCGGGCCAACGTCCTGACTTTC. Its coded protein is CASSLSRANVLTF.